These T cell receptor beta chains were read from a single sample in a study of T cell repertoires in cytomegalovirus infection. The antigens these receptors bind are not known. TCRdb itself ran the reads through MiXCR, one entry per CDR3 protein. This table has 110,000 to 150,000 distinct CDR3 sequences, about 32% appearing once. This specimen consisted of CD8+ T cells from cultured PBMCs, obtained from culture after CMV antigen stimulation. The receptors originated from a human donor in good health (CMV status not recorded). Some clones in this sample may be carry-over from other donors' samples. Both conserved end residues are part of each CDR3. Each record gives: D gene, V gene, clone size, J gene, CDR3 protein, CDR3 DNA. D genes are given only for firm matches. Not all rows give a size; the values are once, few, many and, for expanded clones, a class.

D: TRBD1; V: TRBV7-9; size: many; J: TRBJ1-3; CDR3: CASSLTGTGNTIYF; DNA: TGTGCCAGCAGCTTGACAGGGACTGGAAACACCATATATTTT
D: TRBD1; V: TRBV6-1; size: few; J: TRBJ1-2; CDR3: CASNGQGIDTF; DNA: TGTGCCAGCAATGGACAGGGAATAGACACCTTC
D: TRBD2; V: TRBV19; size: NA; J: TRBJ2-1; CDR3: CASSPWTSGAENEQFF; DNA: TGTGCCAGTAGTCCCTGGACTAGCGGGGCTGAGAATGAGCAGTTCTTC
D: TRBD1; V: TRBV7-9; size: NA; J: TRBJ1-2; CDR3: CASSSQRDRAPYGYTF; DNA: TGTGCCAGCAGCTCGCAACGGGACAGGGCCCCCTATGGCTACACCTTC
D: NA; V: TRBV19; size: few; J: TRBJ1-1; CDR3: CASVLQGGITEAFF; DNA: TGTGCCAGTGTACTCCAAGGGGGGATCACTGAAGCTTTCTTT
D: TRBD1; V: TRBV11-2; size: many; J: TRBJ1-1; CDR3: CASSTGGWEAFF; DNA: TGTGCCAGCAGCACAGGGGGGTGGGAAGCTTTCTTT
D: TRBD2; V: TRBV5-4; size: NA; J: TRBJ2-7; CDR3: CTSSGGGYEQYF; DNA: TGTACCAGCAGCGGGGGGGGCTACGAGCAGTACTTC
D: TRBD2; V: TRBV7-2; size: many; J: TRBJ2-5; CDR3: CASSLGAGEQETQYF; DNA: TGTGCCAGCAGCTTAGGAGCGGGGGAGCAAGAGACCCAGTACTTC
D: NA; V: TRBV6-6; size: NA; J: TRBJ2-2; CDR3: CASSFTQASGELFF; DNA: TGTGCCAGCAGTTTTACTCAGGCTTCCGGGGAGCTGTTTTTT
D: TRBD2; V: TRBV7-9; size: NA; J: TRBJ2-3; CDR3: CASRLLERGGTDTQYF; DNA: TGTGCCAGCAGACTCCTAGAGCGGGGGGGCACAGATACGCAGTATTTT
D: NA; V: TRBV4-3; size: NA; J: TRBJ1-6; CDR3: CASSQEEINPAPDNSPLHF; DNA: TGCGCCAGCAGCCAAGAAGAGATTAATCCGGCACCCGATAATTCACCCCTCCACTTT
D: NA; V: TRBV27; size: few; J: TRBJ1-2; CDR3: CASSRTGYGYTF; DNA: TGTGCCAGCAGTCGAACGGGCTATGGCTACACCTTC
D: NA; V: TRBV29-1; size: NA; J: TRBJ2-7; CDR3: CSATGIFRSDEQYF; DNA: TGCAGCGCCACCGGGATTTTCCGGAGCGACGAGCAGTACTTC
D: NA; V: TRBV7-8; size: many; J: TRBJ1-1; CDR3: CASSHGVGNTEAFF; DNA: TGTGCCAGCAGCCATGGGGTGGGGAACACTGAAGCTTTCTTT
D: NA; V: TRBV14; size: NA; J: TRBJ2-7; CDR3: CASSQGRGAYEQYF; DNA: TGTGCCAGCAGCCAAGGTCGGGGTGCCTACGAGCAGTACTTC
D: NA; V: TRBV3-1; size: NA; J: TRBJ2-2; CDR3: CASSHGDSTTGELFF; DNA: TGTGCCAGCAGCCATGGGGACTCTACGACCGGGGAGCTGTTTTTT
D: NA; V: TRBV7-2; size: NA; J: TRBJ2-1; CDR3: CASSSELVNEQFF; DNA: TGTGCCAGCAGCTCCGAGCTTGTCAATGAGCAGTTCTTC
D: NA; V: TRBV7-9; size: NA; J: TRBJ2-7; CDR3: CASRWERDPWREQYF; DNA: TGTGCCAGCAGATGGGAAAGAGACCCCTGGCGCGAGCAGTACTTC
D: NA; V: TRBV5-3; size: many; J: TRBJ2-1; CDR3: CARSQDIRDEQFF; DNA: TGTGCCAGAAGCCAGGACATTAGGGATGAGCAGTTCTTC
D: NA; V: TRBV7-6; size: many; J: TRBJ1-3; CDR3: CASKEESGNTIYF; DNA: TGTGCCAGCAAAGAAGAGTCTGGAAACACCATATATTTT
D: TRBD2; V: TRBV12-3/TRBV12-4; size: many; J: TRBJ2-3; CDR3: CASTDPLAGSPTDTQYF; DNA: TGTGCCAGCACCGACCCCCTAGCGGGGAGTCCCACAGATACGCAGTATTTT
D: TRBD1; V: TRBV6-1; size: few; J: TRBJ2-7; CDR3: CASSEIGTAFGYEQYF; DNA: TGTGCCAGCAGTGAAATAGGGACAGCCTTCGGTTACGAGCAGTACTTC
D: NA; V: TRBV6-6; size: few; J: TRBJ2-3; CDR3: CASSYSRWGGRDTQYF; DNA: TGTGCCAGCAGTTACTCACGGTGGGGGGGCCGAGATACGCAGTATTTT
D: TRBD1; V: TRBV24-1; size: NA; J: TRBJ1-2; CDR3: CATSDPDRGHGYTF; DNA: TGTGCCACCAGTGATCCAGACAGGGGGCATGGCTACACCTTC
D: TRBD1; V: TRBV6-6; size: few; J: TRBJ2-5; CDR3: CASSSVDRGQETQYF; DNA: TGTGCCAGCAGTTCAGTGGACAGGGGGCAAGAGACCCAGTACTTC
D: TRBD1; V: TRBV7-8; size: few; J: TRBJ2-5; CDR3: CASSVTGALQETQYF; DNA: TGTGCCAGCAGCGTTACAGGGGCACTCCAAGAGACCCAGTACTTC
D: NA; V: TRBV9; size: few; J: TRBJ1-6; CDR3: CASSSRQDSPLHF; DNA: TGTGCCAGCAGCTCACGACAGGATTCACCCCTCCACTTT
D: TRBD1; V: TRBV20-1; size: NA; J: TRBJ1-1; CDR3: CTMGQGVEAFF; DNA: TGCACCATGGGACAGGGAGTTGAAGCTTTCTTT
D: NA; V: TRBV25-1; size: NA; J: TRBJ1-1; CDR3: CASSAYRAQAFF; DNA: TGTGCCAGCAGTGCTTACAGAGCTCAAGCTTTCTTT